Shown below are 14 T cell receptor beta chains from a single sample sequenced in a study of patients and donors after allogeneic stem cell transplantation. Using its own MiXCR run on the RT-PCR reads, TCRdb lists one record per CDR3 protein. The profile shows 8,000 to 10,000 distinct CDR3 sequences, around 5.9% of them singletons. The sample consisted of blood, either unsorted or a sorted T cell fraction (not recorded which). The receptors were sampled from a human donor who was either an allogeneic HSCT recipient or a stem cell or donor lymphocyte infusion donor (not recorded which). It is not recorded whose cells these are; they may come from a transplant donor.

This clonotype was recorded at least ten times. The V and J genes are TRBV5-8 and TRBJ1-2; maybe TRBD1 (6 bases). The germline gives CDR1 SGHTS, CDR2 YDEGEE. The CDR3 is 19 residues long. V dropped 4 bases and J dropped 0 bases, with 25 bases sitting between them. The CDR3 here is CASSPGGPGYSATNYGYTF. The CDR3 bases are TGTGCCAGCAGCCCGGGGGGCCCCGGATACAGTGCTACTAACTATGGCTACACCTTC. Complete variable domain (other parts from reference TRBV5-8 and TRBJ1-2): EAGVTQSPTHLIKTRGQQATLRCSPISGHTSVYWYQQALGLGLQFLLWYDEGEERNRGNFPPRFSGRQFPNYSSELNVNALELEDSALYLCASSPGGPGYSATNYGYTFGSGTRLTVV.

V gene TRBV5-1 combines with J gene TRBJ2-2; TRBD1 aligns across 9 bases. CDR3 length equals 15 residues. Germline V gene sequence: CDR1 SGHRS, CDR2 YFSETQ. J was trimmed by 5 bases and V by 0 bases; bases with no gene match: 2. CDR3 protein: CASSLAQGATGELFF. In DNA form, the CDR3 reads TGCGCCAGCAGCTTGGCACAGGGGGCGACCGGGGAGCTGTTTTTT. The entire variable domain, with the rest obtained from reference TRBV5-1 and TRBJ2-2, is as follows: KAGVTQTPRYLIKTRGQQVTLSCSPISGHRSVSWYQQTPGQGLQFLFEYFSETQRNKGNFPGRFSGRQFSNSRSEMNVSTLELGDSALYLCASSLAQGATGELFFGEGSRLTVL.

This clonotype has at least ten counts. Relative to the germline gene, one junction end is altered; a read error may explain this. The chain employs TRBV7-7 and TRBJ2-3; TRBD2 might be the D (6 bases). The CDR3 is made up of 14 amino acids. Germline assignment: CDR1 SSHAT and CDR2 FNYEAQ (reference sequence). CDR3 region: CASSVSGVTDTQYF. Written as DNA, the CDR3 is TGTGCTAGCAGCGTTAGCGGAGTCACAGATACGCAGTATTTT.

This clonotype occurred many times. The J gene is TRBJ2-3, the V gene TRBV20-1; tentative D call: TRBD1 (5 bases). CDR3 length equals 12 residues. V lost 7 bases and J 4 bases, leaving 12 bases between the germline ends. CDR1 DFQATT and CDR2 SNEGSKA come from the germline V gene (reference sequence). CDR3 in amino acids: CSVKSGPDTQYF. The CDR3 DNA reads as TGCAGTGTCAAATCAGGGCCAGATACGCAGTATTTT.

This clonotype was counted ten times or more. This chain links TRBV6-5 with TRBJ2-1, with a tentative D call TRBD2 (6 bases). The CDR3 covers 14 residues. The V gene's germline CDR1 is MNHEY and CDR2 SVGAGI. V lost 6 bases and J 7 bases, leaving 16 bases between the germline ends. CDR3 sequence reads: CASRGVGSKNEQFF. CDR3 nucleotides: TGTGCCAGCAGAGGAGTCGGGAGTAAGAATGAGCAGTTCTTC.

In this sample, this clonotype turned up many times. The chain joins TRBV11-3 to TRBJ2-2; D not resolved. The germline V gene has CDR1 SGHNT and CDR2 YENEEA. This CDR3 is built from 14 residues. The V and J ends lost 3 bases and 1 base respectively, with 6 bases between them. The CDR3 here is CASSLTVNTGELFF. CDR3 coding DNA: TGTGCCAGCAGCTTGACTGTGAACACCGGGGAGCTGTTTTTT.

This clonotype came up many times. The rearrangement links TRBV6-5 to TRBJ1-4, with D unclear. Germline V gene sequence: CDR1 MNHEY, CDR2 SVGAGI. This CDR3 has 15 residues. V was clipped by 6 bases and J by 7 bases, with 18 bases between them. The CDR3 is CASSFGRSPREKLFF. The CDR3 DNA reads TGTGCCAGCAGCTTCGGAAGGTCCCCACGTGAAAAACTGTTTTTT.

This clonotype was counted a few times. J is TRBJ2-4 and V is TRBV19, with 8 nucleotides matching TRBD1. The CDR3 covers 16 residues. The germline V gene encodes CDR1 LNHDA and CDR2 SQIVND (reference sequence). The junction had 10 bases not matched to a gene; V was cut back by 9 bases and J by 0 bases. CDR3 bases: TGTGCCAGCACGGACAGGGAACTTCTAGCCAAAAACATTCAGTACTTC. Translated: CASTDRELLAKNIQYF.

With respect to this clonotype: The CDR3 does not end in the conserved phenylalanine or tryptophan, so this is likely a read error. The chain is built from TRBV25-1 and TRBJ1-6, with TRBD1 identical over 7 bases. This CDR3 is built from 13 residues. With 10 bases clipped from V and 14 bases from J, the junction kept 14 bases outside the gene matches. Germline CDR1 MGHDK, CDR2 SYGVNS. The CDR3 DNA follows: TGTGCCACCTCGCCTACAGGGGCCGGAGCCCTCCACCTT. It translates to CATSPTGAGALHL.

This clonotype ranks as hyperexpanded (1% or more). The chain is built from TRBV5-1 and TRBJ1-5; 9 bases map to TRBD1. CDR1 is SGHRS, CDR2 YFSETQ, per germline. The CDR3 extends over 15 amino acids. V gave up 4 bases and J gave up 5 bases; unmatched junction bases: 7. The CDR3 spells CASSPGQGRDQPQHF. CDR3 nucleotide sequence: TGCGCCAGCAGCCCCGGACAGGGGAGGGATCAGCCCCAGCATTTT.

About this clonotype itself: This may come from a read error, since a much larger clone is one base off. It is likely a read error, because the conserved phenylalanine at the end of the CDR3 is missing. This rearrangement joins TRBV27 to TRBJ2-1; the D call may be TRBD1 or TRBD2 (7 bases each). V lost 1 base and J lost 10, with 14 bases in between. Looked up from germline, CDR1 is MNHEY and CDR2 is SMNVEV (reference sequence). This CDR3 contains 14 residues. CDR3 in amino acids: CASSLLGRGLEQFS. For the CDR3, the DNA is TGTGCCAGCAGTTTATTAGGGAGGGGGCTAGAGCAGTTCTCC.

This clonotype was seen many times. This chain connects TRBV11-2 to TRBJ2-3; maybe TRBD2 (6 bases). Between the trimmed V and J ends, which lost 3 bases and 2 bases, there was a span of 9 bases. The CDR3 runs 14 residues. Germline V gene sequence: CDR1 SGHAT, CDR2 FQNNGV. CDR3 DNA sequence: TGTGCCAGCAGCTTCGGGACTTACACAGATACGCAGTATTTT. Its protein product is CASSFGTYTDTQYF.

Many counts were recorded for this clonotype. The CDR3 loop reads CASTGQGEQYF. Written as DNA, the CDR3 is TGTGCCAGCACGGGACAGGGCGAGCAGTACTTC. This chain links TRBV6-6 with TRBJ2-7; 9 nucleotides match TRBD1. The CDR3 covers 11 residues. Unmatched junction bases numbered 1, after V lost 7 bases and J lost 6 bases. Germline V gives CDR1 MNHNY, CDR2 SVGAGI (reference sequence).

This clonotype was found many times. J is TRBJ2-1 and V is TRBV4-2, with TRBD2 identical over 10 bases. Germline values: CDR1 LGHNA, CDR2 YNFKEQ. The CDR3 runs to 16 residues. V was pared by 1 base and J by 2 bases, with 2 bases of the junction left unmatched. The CDR3, as DNA: TGTGCCAGCAGCCAAGGTACTAGCGGGACCTACAATGAGCAGTTCTTC. Translated: CASSQGTSGTYNEQFF.